The 3 T cell receptor beta chains below come from one sample, sequenced in a study of cytotoxic CD8 clonotypes in ibrutinib-treated CLL. TCRdb's table, derived via immunoSEQ multiplex PCR, lists solely in-frame clones and lacks some. The repertoire includes a few hundred thousand clones, almost 80% of them detected once, and 5.5% to 8% sits in the top ten. Specimen: PBMCs, collected before ibrutinib treatment. These receptors came from a human donor with chronic lymphocytic leukemia.

The rearrangement uses TRBV9 and TRBJ2-2, with TRBD2 matching over 13 bases. This CDR3 contains 16 residues. V shed 4 bases and J 6 bases; nucleotides not matched to a gene: 6. Germline assignment: CDR1 SGDLS and CDR2 YYNGEE. The DNA for the CDR3 is TGTGCCAGCAGCCCGGGACTAGCGGGACTTTCCGGGGAGCTGTTTTTT. Encoded protein: CASSPGLAGLSGELFF. The full variable domain, its missing parts supplied by reference TRBV9 and TRBJ2-2, is DSGVTQTPKHLITATGQRVTLRCSPRSGDLSVYWYQQSLDQGLQFLIQYYNGEERAKGNILERFSAQQFPDLHSELNLSSLELGDSALYFCASSPGLAGLSGELFFGEGSRLTVL.

The chain joins TRBV5-8 to TRBJ2-7; TRBD2 matches 13 bases. Per germline, CDR1 SGHTS and CDR2 YDEGEE. The CDR3 has 18 amino acids. Trimming took 4 bases from V and 2 from J; bases not matched to a gene: 12. CDR3 sequence reads: CASSEGLAGSPATYEQYF. The CDR3 DNA reads as TGTGCCAGCAGCGAGGGACTAGCGGGAAGTCCCGCCACCTACGAGCAGTACTTC.

V usage is TRBV7-8 and J usage is TRBJ2-7; 7 nucleotides align to TRBD1. Germline trimming cut 2 bases from V and 4 bases from J; bases unmatched to any gene: 14. The CDR3 extends over 17 amino acids. Per germline, CDR1 SGHVS and CDR2 FQNEAQ. This CDR3 reads CASSLRPAGGLMYEQYF. The DNA of the CDR3 is TGTGCCAGCAGCTTACGTCCAGCAGGGGGTTTGATGTACGAGCAGTACTTC.